These 24 T cell receptor beta chains share one sample of origin, sequenced in a study of blood T cell repertoires in COVID-19. Profiled with immunoSEQ multiplex PCR; TCRdb holds only in-frame clones, not every one. The sample lists under 350,000 clones, 86% occurring once. Sequencing was done on a sample of PBMCs or T cells enriched from blood (not recorded which). The receptor source for this set is a middle-aged woman with acute COVID-19.

V gene TRBV5-1 combines with J gene TRBJ1-5, with a tentative D call TRBD1 (6 bases). Germline CDR1 is SGHRS and CDR2 is YFSETQ. This CDR3 comprises 14 residues. Deletions cut 3 bases from V and 3 bases from J, with 10 bases between. The CDR3 DNA sequence: TGCGCCAGCAGCTCGGACAGTCCCAATCAGCCCCAGCATTTT. Encoded protein: CASSSDSPNQPQHF.

The chain links TRBV7-9 to TRBJ1-1, with D unresolved. Germline loops: CDR1 SEHNR, CDR2 FQNEAQ (reference sequence). Trimming removed 0 bases from V and 4 bases from J, with 12 bases in between. This CDR3 region has 15 residues. The CDR3 is CASSLAGATGTEAFF. In DNA form, the CDR3 reads TGTGCCAGCAGCTTAGCGGGAGCGACCGGCACTGAAGCTTTCTTT.

The CDR3 protein is CASALAIPYEQYF. In DNA, the CDR3 is TGTGCCAGTGCACTAGCGATTCCCTACGAGCAGTACTTC. The V gene is TRBV19, the J gene TRBJ2-7; 7 nucleotides match TRBD2. Germline CDR1 and CDR2: LNHDA and SQIVND (reference sequence). The CDR3 is 13 residues long. V gave up 8 bases and J gave up 2 bases; unmatched junction bases: 6.

This chain joins TRBV7-2 and TRBJ1-3; no clear D. V lost 3 bases, J lost 1 base, and 7 bases lay in between. CDR1 is SGHTA and CDR2 is FQGNSA in the germline V gene. The CDR3 covers 14 residues. CDR3 nucleotides: TGTGCCAGCAGCTTTACAACGTCTGGAAACACCATATATTTT. It yields the protein CASSFTTSGNTIYF.

The chain recombines TRBV29-1 with TRBJ2-1, with 7 bases matching TRBD2. CDR3 length equals 13 residues. After removal of 7 bases from V and 8 bases from J, the junction contained 11 bases not matched to a gene. Germline CDR1 is SQVTM and CDR2 is ANQGSEA. CDR3: CSGLAGSFDEQFF. The CDR3 nucleotides are TGCAGCGGACTAGCCGGGAGTTTCGATGAGCAGTTCTTC.

The CDR3 DNA sequence: TGTGCCAGTAGTCTACAGGGGGGTTACTATGGCTACACCTTC. Its translation: CASSLQGGYYGYTF. The rearrangement joins TRBV19 to TRBJ1-2; 8 bases are shared with TRBD1. Trimming took 5 bases from V and 3 from J; bases not matched to a gene: 5. The CDR3 loop spans 14 amino acids. Germline loops: CDR1 LNHDA, CDR2 SQIVND (reference sequence).

V and J are TRBV19 and TRBJ2-5; 7 bases map to TRBD2. The V and J ends lost 3 bases and 2 bases, in that order; junction bases with no gene match: 9. The CDR3 has 16 amino acids. Germline V gives CDR1 LNHDA, CDR2 SQIVND (reference sequence). The CDR3 DNA reads TGTGCCAGTAGTATCCCCTTGGGGGGAGGGCAAGAGACCCAGTACTTC. Translation: CASSIPLGGGQETQYF.

CDR3 sequence (DNA): TGTGCCAGCAGCGTAGGGTATGGGGCGGTTATCTACGAGCAGTACTTC. Amino acid sequence: CASSVGYGAVIYEQYF. The rearrangement uses TRBV9 and TRBJ2-7, with D possibly being TRBD1 (5 bases). V gave up 0 bases and J gave up 3 bases, with 16 bases separating them. This CDR3 contains 16 residues. The germline CDR1 and CDR2 sequences are SGDLS and YYNGEE.

The J gene is TRBJ2-7, the V gene TRBV10-3; 14 positions match TRBD2. Germline V gene lookup returns CDR1 ENHRY and CDR2 SYGVKD. V trimming: 10 bases; J trimming: 6 bases; junction bases outside the gene matches: 14. This CDR3 region has 16 residues. CDR3 DNA sequence: TGTGCCACACAGGGACTAGCGGGAGAAGGGACCTCCGAGCAGTACTTC. Translation: CATQGLAGEGTSEQYF.

V is TRBV3-1 (or the pseudogene TRBV3-2) and J is TRBJ2-7, with a possible D match to TRBD2 (6 bases). Germline V gene lookup returns CDR1 LGHDT and CDR2 YNNKEL (reference sequence). The germline V and J ends were trimmed by 3 bases and 4 bases, with 16 bases remaining between them. There are 15 residues in the CDR3. CDR3 DNA sequence: TGTGCCAGCAGCCAGAGTACCGAGGGAGGTTACGAGCAGTACTTC. The encoded protein is CASSQSTEGGYEQYF.

This clone has just one count. The V gene is TRBV7-2, the J gene TRBJ2-7, with D perhaps matching TRBD1 (6 bases). Trimming removed 5 bases from V and 4 bases from J, with 12 bases in between. CDR1 is SGHTA and CDR2 is FQGNSA in the germline V gene. The CDR3 extends over 13 amino acids. This CDR3 reads CASSPLRGYEQYF. CDR3 nucleotide sequence: TGTGCCAGCAGCCCACTCAGGGGTTACGAGCAGTACTTC.

There are a few counts of this clone. The genes are TRBV1 and TRBJ1-4; the DNA was not compared with TRBD1, the D call given in the table. TRBV1 is marked as a pseudogene. The CDR3 sequence is 15 residues long. This CDR3 reads CTSSQTVDLNEKLFF. CDR3 nucleotides: TGCACCAGCAGCCAGACAGTGGATCTTAATGAAAAACTGTTTTTT.

The chain joins TRBV10-3 to TRBJ2-2, with D tentatively TRBD2 (5 bases). The ends were cut back, 0 bases at V and 0 bases at J, with 14 bases in the middle. The germline V gene encodes CDR1 ENHRY and CDR2 SYGVKD. The CDR3 covers 18 residues. The CDR3 DNA reads TGTGCCATCAGTGAGTCGAGGGTAGATTACGCGAACACCGGGGAGCTGTTTTTT. This encodes CAISESRVDYANTGELFF.

The V and J genes are TRBV25-1 and TRBJ2-3; D is ambiguous. The V and J ends lost 4 bases and 4 bases respectively, with 18 bases between them. There are 16 residues in the CDR3. The germline gives CDR1 MGHDK, CDR2 SYGVNS. CDR3 region: CASSVLDPPEADTQYF. The CDR3 DNA is TGTGCCAGCAGTGTGCTAGACCCTCCCGAGGCAGATACGCAGTATTTT.

V gene TRBV9 combines with J gene TRBJ2-2, with a tentative D call TRBD1 (6 bases). The CDR3 sequence is 15 residues long. The V end was cut by 4 bases, the J end by 4 bases, with 14 bases between. The germline CDR1 and CDR2 sequences are SGDLS and YYNGEE. For the CDR3, the DNA is TGTGCCAGCAGCTCTCGAGGGACATCCACCGGGGAGCTGTTTTTT. This translates into CASSSRGTSTGELFF. The variable domain in full, completed from reference TRBV9 and TRBJ2-2, reads DSGVTQTPKHLITATGQRVTLRCSPRSGDLSVYWYQQSLDQGLQFLIQYYNGEERAKGNILERFSAQQFPDLHSELNLSSLELGDSALYFCASSSRGTSTGELFFGEGSRLTVL.

This sequence joins TRBV7-9 and TRBJ2-5; tentative D call: TRBD2 (5 bases). The CDR3 contains 14 residues. V was cut by 3 bases and J by 5 bases, with 13 bases left in between. CDR1 and CDR2 (germline): SEHNR, FQNEAQ (reference sequence). CDR3 nucleotides: TGTGCCAGCAGCTTGATCCCTAGCTCGGAGACCCAGTACTTC. Translation gives CASSLIPSSETQYF.

This chain joins TRBV19 and TRBJ1-1; no definite D call. Between the trimmed V and J ends, which lost 6 bases and 1 base, there was a span of 9 bases. Germline V CDR1 and CDR2: LNHDA, SQIVND (reference sequence). This CDR3 has 13 amino acids. As DNA, the CDR3 is TGTGCCAGTAGCAACCAACAGAACACTGAAGCTTTCTTT. Encoded protein: CASSNQQNTEAFF.

This clone was seen once. The chain combines TRBV6-2 or TRBV6-3 with TRBJ2-1; a possible D gene is TRBD1 (5 bases). Germline values: CDR1 MNHEY, CDR2 SVGEGT. This CDR3 has 14 amino acids. Trimming stripped 2 bases from V and 4 bases from J, with 9 bases between. CDR3 protein: CASSYRTPYNEQFF. CDR3 DNA: TGTGCCAGCAGTTACCGGACACCTTACAATGAGCAGTTCTTC.

The rearrangement uses TRBV7-3 and TRBJ2-7; weak D call: TRBD2 (5 bases). The CDR3 spans 15 residues. Germline CDR1 and CDR2: SGHTA and FQGTGA. V dropped 5 bases and J dropped 7 bases, with 21 bases sitting between them. The CDR3 protein is CASSLEGPTLCEQYF. As DNA, the CDR3 is TGTGCCAGCAGCCTAGAGGGTCCGACCCTCTGTGAGCAGTACTTC.

The gene calls are TRBV19 and TRBJ1-1; no reliable D call. This CDR3 is 13 amino acids long. Germline V lookup: CDR1 LNHDA, CDR2 SQIVND (reference sequence). The V end lost 4 bases, the J end lost 5 bases, and 11 bases lay between the germline ends. As DNA, the CDR3 is TGTGCCAGTAGTACGGGGTTATGGACTGAAGCTTTCTTT. Protein product: CASSTGLWTEAFF.

Only one count was recorded for this clone. This chain joins TRBV27 and TRBJ1-3; TRBD1 aligns across 9 bases. CDR3 length: 16 amino acids. V gave up 7 bases and J gave up 2 bases; unmatched junction bases: 9. Germline CDR1 reads MNHEY; CDR2 reads SMNVEV (reference sequence). The CDR3: CASKVTGGSTGNTIYF. DNA of the CDR3: TGTGCCAGCAAAGTTACAGGGGGCTCTACTGGAAACACCATATATTTT.

The rearrangement links TRBV7-9 to TRBJ2-7; 9 bases match TRBD1. J lost 3 bases, V lost 3 bases, and 9 bases had no gene match. The germline gives CDR1 SEHNR, CDR2 FQNEAQ (reference sequence). The CDR3 runs 16 residues. The chain's CDR3 is CASSFSGQGNFYEQYF. In DNA form, the CDR3 reads TGTGCCAGCAGCTTCTCCGGACAGGGGAATTTCTACGAGCAGTACTTC.

The chain has TRBV28 and TRBJ2-7; D remains ambiguous. Germline assignment: CDR1 MDHEN and CDR2 SYDVKM. The CDR3 is 15 amino acids. Trimming took off 7 bases at V and 4 bases at J, with 20 bases between the two ends. CDR3 bases: TGTGCCAGCACCTCTTGGAGAGGCCTCCAATACGAGCAGTACTTC. Residues: CASTSWRGLQYEQYF.

The chain recombines TRBV10-3 with TRBJ2-7; 7 nucleotides align to TRBD2. This CDR3 region has 10 residues. Unmatched junction bases numbered 2, after V lost 9 bases and J lost 6 bases. The germline V gene encodes CDR1 ENHRY and CDR2 SYGVKD. The CDR3 loop reads CAITSVEQYF. The CDR3 DNA sequence: TGTGCCATTACTAGCGTCGAGCAGTACTTC.